Listed below are T cell receptor beta chains from one sample, sequenced in a study of blood T cell repertoires in COVID-19. This table comes from immunoSEQ multiplex PCR, and its TCRdb copy is limited to in-frame clones, with some not included. The table lists roughly 140,000 clones, around 80% of them singletons, with approximately 9.5% in the top ten. The specimen was peripheral blood. Receptor source: an elderly woman in a cohort sampled during active or convalescent COVID-19. Both conserved end residues are part of each CDR3. D genes are given only for firm matches. Size is omitted from some rows. Given values are once, few, many or a class for expanded clones.

j_gene: TRBJ2-7; abundance: few; v_gene: TRBV5-4; len: 19; d_gene: NA; CDR3aa: CASSLSFRDTYPFSYEQYF; CDR3nt: TGTGCCAGCAGCTTGTCCTTCCGGGACACCTATCCCTTTTCCTACGAGCAGTACTTC
j_gene: TRBJ1-6; abundance: NA; v_gene: TRBV7-6; len: 16; d_gene: NA; CDR3aa: CASSLGAVGNNSPLHF; CDR3nt: TGTGCCAGCAGCTTAGGGGCAGTAGGAAATAATTCACCCCTCCACTTT
j_gene: TRBJ2-3; abundance: NA; v_gene: TRBV12-3/TRBV12-4; len: 13; d_gene: TRBD1; CDR3aa: CASTQDREDTQYF; CDR3nt: TGTGCCAGCACCCAGGACAGGGAAGATACGCAGTATTTT
j_gene: TRBJ2-1; abundance: few; v_gene: TRBV5-3; len: 12; d_gene: NA; CDR3aa: CARSTGDNEQFF; CDR3nt: TGTGCCAGAAGCACAGGAGACAATGAGCAGTTCTTC
j_gene: TRBJ1-6; abundance: NA; v_gene: TRBV19; len: 16; d_gene: TRBD1; CDR3aa: CASSTPGQRYNSPLHF; CDR3nt: TGTGCCAGTAGTACCCCGGGACAGCGATATAATTCACCCCTCCACTTT
j_gene: TRBJ1-2; abundance: NA; v_gene: TRBV6-1; len: 15; d_gene: NA; CDR3aa: CASSEGTAKYYGYTF; CDR3nt: TGTGCCAGCAGTGAAGGGACAGCTAAGTACTATGGCTACACCTTC
j_gene: TRBJ2-5; abundance: NA; v_gene: TRBV4-2; len: 15; d_gene: TRBD2; CDR3aa: CASSPRVSGGETQYF; CDR3nt: TGTGCCAGCAGCCCCCGGGTTAGCGGGGGCGAGACCCAGTACTTC
j_gene: TRBJ2-1; abundance: NA; v_gene: TRBV28; len: 16; d_gene: TRBD1; CDR3aa: CASSSPRGQSYNEQFF; CDR3nt: TGTGCCAGCAGTTCCCCCAGGGGGCAATCATACAATGAGCAGTTCTTC
j_gene: TRBJ2-1; abundance: NA; v_gene: TRBV6-5; len: 15; d_gene: TRBD2; CDR3aa: CASSKLAGGYNEQFF; CDR3nt: TGTGCCAGCAGTAAACTAGCGGGGGGATACAATGAGCAGTTCTTC
j_gene: TRBJ2-5; abundance: NA; v_gene: TRBV7-2; len: 15; d_gene: NA; CDR3aa: CASSLSSQTRQTQYF; CDR3nt: TGTGCCAGCAGCTTATCCAGCCAAACGAGGCAGACCCAGTACTTC
j_gene: TRBJ1-4; abundance: NA; v_gene: TRBV12-3/TRBV12-4; len: 13; d_gene: NA; CDR3aa: CASSFLGGEKLFF; CDR3nt: TGTGCCAGCAGTTTTCTCGGAGGTGAAAAACTGTTTTTT
j_gene: TRBJ1-4; abundance: NA; v_gene: TRBV18; len: 15; d_gene: NA; CDR3aa: CASSPLQGGNEKLFF; CDR3nt: TGTGCCAGCTCACCACTACAGGGTGGGAATGAAAAACTGTTTTTT